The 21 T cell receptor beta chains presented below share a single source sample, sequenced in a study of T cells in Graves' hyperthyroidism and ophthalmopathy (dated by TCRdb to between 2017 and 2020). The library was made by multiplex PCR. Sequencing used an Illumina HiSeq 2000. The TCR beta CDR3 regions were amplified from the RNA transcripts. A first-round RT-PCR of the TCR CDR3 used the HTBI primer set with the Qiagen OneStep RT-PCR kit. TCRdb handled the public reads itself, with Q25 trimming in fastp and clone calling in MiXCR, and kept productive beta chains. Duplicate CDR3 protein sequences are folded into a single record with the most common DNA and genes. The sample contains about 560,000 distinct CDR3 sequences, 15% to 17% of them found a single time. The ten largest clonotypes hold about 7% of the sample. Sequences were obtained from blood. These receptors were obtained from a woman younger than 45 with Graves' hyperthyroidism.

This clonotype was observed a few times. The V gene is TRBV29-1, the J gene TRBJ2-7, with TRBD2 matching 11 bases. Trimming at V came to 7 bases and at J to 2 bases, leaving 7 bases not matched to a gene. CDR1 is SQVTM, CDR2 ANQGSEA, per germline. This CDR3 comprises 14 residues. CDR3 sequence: CSAHLAGGPYEQYF. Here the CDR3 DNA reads TGCAGCGCCCATCTAGCGGGAGGACCCTACGAGCAGTACTTC.

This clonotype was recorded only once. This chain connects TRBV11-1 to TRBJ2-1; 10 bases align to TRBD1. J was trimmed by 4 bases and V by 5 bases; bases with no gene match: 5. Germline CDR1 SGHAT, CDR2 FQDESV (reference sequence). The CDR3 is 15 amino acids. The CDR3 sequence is CASSQGQGRYNEQFF. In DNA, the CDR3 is TGTGCCAGCAGCCAGGGACAGGGGCGATACAATGAGCAGTTCTTC.

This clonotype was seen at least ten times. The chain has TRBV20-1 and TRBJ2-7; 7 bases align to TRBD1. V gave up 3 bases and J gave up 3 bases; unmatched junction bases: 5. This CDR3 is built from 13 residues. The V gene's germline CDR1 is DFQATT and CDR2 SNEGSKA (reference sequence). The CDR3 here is CSARGQIVYEQYF. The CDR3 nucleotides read TGCAGTGCTAGGGGACAGATTGTCTACGAGCAGTACTTC.

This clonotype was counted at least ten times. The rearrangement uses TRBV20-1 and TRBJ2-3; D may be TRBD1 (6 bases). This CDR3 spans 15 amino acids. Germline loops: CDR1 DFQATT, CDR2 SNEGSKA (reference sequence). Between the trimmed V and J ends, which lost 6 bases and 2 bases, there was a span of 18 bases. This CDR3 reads CSAINRVGSTDTQYF. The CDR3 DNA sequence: TGCAGTGCCATAAACAGGGTGGGGTCCACAGATACGCAGTATTTT.

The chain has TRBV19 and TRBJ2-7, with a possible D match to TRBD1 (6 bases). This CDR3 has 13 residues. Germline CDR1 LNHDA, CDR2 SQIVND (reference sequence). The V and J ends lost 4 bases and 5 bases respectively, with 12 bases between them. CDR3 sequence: CASSTLTGNEQYF. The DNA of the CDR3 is TGTGCCAGTAGTACCCTGACAGGTAACGAGCAGTACTTC.

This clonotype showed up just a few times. The CDR3 here is CASSLGQVEGRPQHF. The CDR3, as DNA: TGTGCCAGCAGCTTGGGACAGGTGGAGGGGAGGCCCCAGCATTTT. V is TRBV5-6 and J is TRBJ1-5, with D perhaps matching TRBD1 (6 bases). Germline V gene sequence: CDR1 SGHDT, CDR2 YYEEEE. The V and J ends lost 0 bases and 9 bases respectively, with 16 bases between them. The CDR3 consists of 15 residues.

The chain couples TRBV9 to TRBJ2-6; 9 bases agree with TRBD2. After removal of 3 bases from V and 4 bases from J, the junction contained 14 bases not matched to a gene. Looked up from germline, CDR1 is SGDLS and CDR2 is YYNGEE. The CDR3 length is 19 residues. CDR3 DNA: TGTGCCAGCAGCGGATCCGGGACTAGCTGGCTCTGGGGGGCCAACGTCCTGACTTTC. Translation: CASSGSGTSWLWGANVLTF.

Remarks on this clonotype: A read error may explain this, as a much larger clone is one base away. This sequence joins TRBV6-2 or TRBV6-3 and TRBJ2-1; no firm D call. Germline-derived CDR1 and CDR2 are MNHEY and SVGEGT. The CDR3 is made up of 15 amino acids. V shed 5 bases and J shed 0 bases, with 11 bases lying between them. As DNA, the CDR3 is TGTGCCAGCAGTACTCACCTCGACTCCTACAATGAGCAGTTCTTC. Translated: CASSTHLDSYNEQFF.

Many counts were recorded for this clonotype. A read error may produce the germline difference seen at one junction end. CDR3 amino acids: CASSQDSHTDQKLVF. The CDR3 nucleotides read TGCGCCAGCAGCCAAGATTCTCATACCGACCAGAAGCTCGTCTTC. V is TRBV4-3 and J is TRBJ2-1; D gene uncertain. This CDR3 region has 15 residues. Germline CDR1 LGHNA, CDR2 YSLEER.

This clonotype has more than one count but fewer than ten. The CDR3 sequence is CASSPSGRNSPLHF. CDR3 nucleotide sequence: TGTGCCAGCAGTCCCTCGGGGCGTAATTCACCCCTCCACTTT. The chain has TRBV6-5 and TRBJ1-6, with a tentative D call TRBD1 (5 bases). CDR1 is MNHEY, CDR2 SVGAGI, per germline. This CDR3 region has 14 residues. The V end was cut by 5 bases, the J end by 6 bases, with 11 bases between.

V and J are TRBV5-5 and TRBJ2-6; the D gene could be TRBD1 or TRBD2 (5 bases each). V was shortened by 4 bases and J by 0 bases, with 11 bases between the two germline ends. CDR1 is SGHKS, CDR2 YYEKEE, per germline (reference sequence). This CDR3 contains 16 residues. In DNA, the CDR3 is TGTGCCAGCAGCCGGGACCTAGGCTCTGGGGCCAACGTCCTGACTTTC. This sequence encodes CASSRDLGSGANVLTF.

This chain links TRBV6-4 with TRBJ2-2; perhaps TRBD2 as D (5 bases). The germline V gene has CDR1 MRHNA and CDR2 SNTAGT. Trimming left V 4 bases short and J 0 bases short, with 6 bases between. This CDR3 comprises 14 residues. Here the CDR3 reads CASSVGTNTGELFF. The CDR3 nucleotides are TGTGCCAGCAGTGTCGGGACGAACACCGGGGAGCTGTTTTTT.

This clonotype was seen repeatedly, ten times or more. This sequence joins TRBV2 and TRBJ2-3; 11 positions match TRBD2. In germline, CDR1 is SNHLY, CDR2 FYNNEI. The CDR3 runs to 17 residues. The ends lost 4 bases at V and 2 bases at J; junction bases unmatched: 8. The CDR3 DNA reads TGTGCCAGCAGTGCCCGAGGACTAGCGGGTCTCACAGATACGCAGTATTTT. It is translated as CASSARGLAGLTDTQYF.

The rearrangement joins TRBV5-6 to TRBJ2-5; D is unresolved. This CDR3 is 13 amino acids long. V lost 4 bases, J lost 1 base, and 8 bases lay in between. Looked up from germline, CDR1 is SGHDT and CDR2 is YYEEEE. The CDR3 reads CASSLPVQETQYF. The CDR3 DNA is TGTGCCAGCAGCCTACCGGTCCAAGAGACCCAGTACTTC.

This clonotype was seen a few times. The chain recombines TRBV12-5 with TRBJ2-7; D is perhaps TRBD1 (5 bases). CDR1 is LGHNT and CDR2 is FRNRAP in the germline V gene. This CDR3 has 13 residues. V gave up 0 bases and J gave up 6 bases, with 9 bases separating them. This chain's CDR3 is CASGLVRGREQYF. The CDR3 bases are TGTGCTAGTGGTTTGGTAAGGGGCCGCGAGCAGTACTTC.

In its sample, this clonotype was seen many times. The CDR3 reads CAPGPALNTEAFF. In DNA, the CDR3 is TGTGCCCCAGGTCCGGCCTTGAACACTGAAGCTTTCTTT. The rearrangement joins TRBV7-6 to TRBJ1-1; D not resolved. Germline V CDR1 and CDR2: SGHVS, FNYEAQ. There are 13 residues in the CDR3. Trimming pared 11 bases from V and 0 bases from J, leaving 13 bases between.

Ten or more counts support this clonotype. CDR3 region: CAWSFTSGGETQYF. The CDR3 DNA follows: TGTGCCTGGAGTTTCACTAGCGGGGGAGAGACCCAGTACTTC. V gene TRBV30 combines with J gene TRBJ2-5; 11 bases map to TRBD2. V was clipped by 2 bases and J by 4 bases; unmatched bases: 3. The CDR3 sequence is 14 residues long. Per germline, CDR1 GTSNPN and CDR2 SVGIG (reference sequence). Based on the CDR3 plus reference TRBV30 and TRBJ2-5, the full variable domain is SQTIHQWPATLVQPVGSPLSLECTVEGTSNPNLYWYRQAAGRGLQLLFYSVGIGQISSEVPQNLSASRPQDRQFILSSKKLLLSDSGFYLCAWSFTSGGETQYFGPGTRLLVL.

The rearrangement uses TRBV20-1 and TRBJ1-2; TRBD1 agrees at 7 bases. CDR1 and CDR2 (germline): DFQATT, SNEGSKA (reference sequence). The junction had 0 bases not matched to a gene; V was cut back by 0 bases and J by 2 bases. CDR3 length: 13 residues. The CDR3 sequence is CSAREQGNYGYTF. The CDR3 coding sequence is TGCAGTGCTAGAGAACAGGGGAACTATGGCTACACCTTC.

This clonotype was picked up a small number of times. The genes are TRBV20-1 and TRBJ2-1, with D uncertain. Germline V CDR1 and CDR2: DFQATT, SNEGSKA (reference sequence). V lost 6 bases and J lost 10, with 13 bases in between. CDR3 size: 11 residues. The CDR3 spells CSALDLGEQFF. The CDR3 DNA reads TGCAGTGCCCTAGACCTTGGGGAGCAGTTCTTC.

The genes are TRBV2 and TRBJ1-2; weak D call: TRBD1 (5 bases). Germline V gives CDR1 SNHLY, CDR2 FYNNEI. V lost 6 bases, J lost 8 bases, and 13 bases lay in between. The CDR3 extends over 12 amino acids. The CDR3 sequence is CASSQGMRGYTF. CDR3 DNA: TGTGCCAGCAGCCAGGGAATGAGGGGCTACACCTTC.

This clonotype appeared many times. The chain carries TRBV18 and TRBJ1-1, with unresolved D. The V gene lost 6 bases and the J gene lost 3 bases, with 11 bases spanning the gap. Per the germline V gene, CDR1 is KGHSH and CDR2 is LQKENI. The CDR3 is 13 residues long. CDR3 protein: CASSPDTYTEAFF. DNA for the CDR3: TGTGCCAGCTCGCCAGACACTTACACTGAAGCTTTCTTT.